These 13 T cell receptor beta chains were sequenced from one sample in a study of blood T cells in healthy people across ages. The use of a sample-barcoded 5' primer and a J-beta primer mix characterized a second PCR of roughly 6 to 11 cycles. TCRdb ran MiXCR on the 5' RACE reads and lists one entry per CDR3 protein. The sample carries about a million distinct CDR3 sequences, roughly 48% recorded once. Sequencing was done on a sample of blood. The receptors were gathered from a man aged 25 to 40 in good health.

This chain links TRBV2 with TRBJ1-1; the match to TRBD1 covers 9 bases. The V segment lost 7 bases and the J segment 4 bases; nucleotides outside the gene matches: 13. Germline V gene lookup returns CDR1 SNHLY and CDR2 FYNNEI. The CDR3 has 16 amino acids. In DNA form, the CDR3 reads TGTGCCAGCATATTACAGGGGGCCATCGGGCCCACTGAAGCTTTCTTT. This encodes CASILQGAIGPTEAFF.

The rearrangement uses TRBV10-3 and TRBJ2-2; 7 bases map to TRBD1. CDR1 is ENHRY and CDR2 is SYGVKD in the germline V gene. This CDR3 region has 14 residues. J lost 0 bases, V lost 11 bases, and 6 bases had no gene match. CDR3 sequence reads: CAVGQDSNTGELFF. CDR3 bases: TGTGCCGTCGGACAGGACTCGAACACCGGGGAGCTGTTTTTT.

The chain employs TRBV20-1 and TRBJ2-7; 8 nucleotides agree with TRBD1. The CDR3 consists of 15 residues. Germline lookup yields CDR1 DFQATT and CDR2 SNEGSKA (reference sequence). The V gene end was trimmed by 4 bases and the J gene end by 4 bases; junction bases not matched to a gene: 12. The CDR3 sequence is CSATPQGAFRYEQYF. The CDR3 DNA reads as TGCAGTGCTACACCGCAGGGGGCGTTTAGGTACGAGCAGTACTTC.

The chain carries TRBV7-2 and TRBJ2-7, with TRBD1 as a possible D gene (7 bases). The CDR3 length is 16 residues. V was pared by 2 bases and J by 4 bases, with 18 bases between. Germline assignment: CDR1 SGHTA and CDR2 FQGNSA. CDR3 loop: CASSLRGQGGGYEQYF. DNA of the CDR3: TGTGCCAGCAGCTTAAGAGGGCAGGGGGGAGGATACGAGCAGTACTTC.

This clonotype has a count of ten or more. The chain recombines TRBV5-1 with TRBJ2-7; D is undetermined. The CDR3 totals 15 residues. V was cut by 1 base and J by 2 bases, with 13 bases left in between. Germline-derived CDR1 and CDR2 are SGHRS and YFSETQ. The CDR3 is CASSLTAGATYEQYF. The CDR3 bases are TGCGCCAGCAGCTTGACCGCAGGAGCAACCTACGAGCAGTACTTC.

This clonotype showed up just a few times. CDR3: CASSFAYEQYF. The CDR3 bases are TGTGCCAGCAGTTTTGCCTACGAGCAGTACTTC. The genes are TRBV12-3 or TRBV12-4 and TRBJ2-5; D not certain. Near its end, the DNA agrees better with TRBJ2-7, so the J call may be wrong. The CDR3 length is 11 residues.

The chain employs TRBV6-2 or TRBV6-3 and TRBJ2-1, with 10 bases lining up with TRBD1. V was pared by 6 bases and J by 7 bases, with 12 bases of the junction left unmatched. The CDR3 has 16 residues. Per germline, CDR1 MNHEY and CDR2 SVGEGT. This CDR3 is CASSSRGQGGRNEQFF. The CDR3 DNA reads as TGTGCCAGCAGCTCCCGAGGACAGGGGGGGCGGAATGAGCAGTTCTTC.

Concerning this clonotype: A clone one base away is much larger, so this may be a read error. CDR3 loop: CASSLRGVETQYF. CDR3 nucleotides: TGTGCCAGCAGCCTACGGGGTGTTGAGACGCAGTATTTT. The rearrangement uses TRBV5-6 and TRBJ2-3, with D perhaps matching TRBD2 (5 bases). The CDR3 sequence is 13 residues long. The germline V and J ends were trimmed by 4 bases and 9 bases, with 15 bases remaining between them. Germline CDR1 and CDR2: SGHDT and YYEEEE.

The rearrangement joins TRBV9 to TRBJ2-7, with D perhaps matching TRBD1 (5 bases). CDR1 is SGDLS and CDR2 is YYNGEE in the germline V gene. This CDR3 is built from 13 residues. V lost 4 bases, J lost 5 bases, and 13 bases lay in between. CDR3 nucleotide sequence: TGTGCCAGCAGCCTTAGAGTAGGGGACGAGCAGTACTTC. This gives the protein CASSLRVGDEQYF.

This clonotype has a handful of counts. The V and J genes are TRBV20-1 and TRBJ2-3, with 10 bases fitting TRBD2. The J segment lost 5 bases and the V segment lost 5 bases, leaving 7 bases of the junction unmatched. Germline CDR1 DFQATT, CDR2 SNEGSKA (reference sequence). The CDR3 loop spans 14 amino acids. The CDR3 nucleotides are TGCAGTGCTCGCCCTAGCGGGGGTTTAGATACGCAGTATTTT. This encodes CSARPSGGLDTQYF.

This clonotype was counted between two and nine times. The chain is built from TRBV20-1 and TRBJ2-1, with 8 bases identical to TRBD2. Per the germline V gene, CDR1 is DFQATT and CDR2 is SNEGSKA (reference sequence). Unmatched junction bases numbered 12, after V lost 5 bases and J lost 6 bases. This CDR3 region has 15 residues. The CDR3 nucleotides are TGCAGTGCTCGTCCTAAGCGGGGGACCCTCAATGAGCAGTTCTTC. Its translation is CSARPKRGTLNEQFF.

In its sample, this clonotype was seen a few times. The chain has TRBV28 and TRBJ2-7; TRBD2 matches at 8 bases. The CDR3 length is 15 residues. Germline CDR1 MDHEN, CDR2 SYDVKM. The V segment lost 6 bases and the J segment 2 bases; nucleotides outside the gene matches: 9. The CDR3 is CASSFFRGGPYEQYF. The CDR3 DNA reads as TGTGCCAGCAGCTTCTTTCGCGGGGGGCCCTACGAGCAGTACTTC.

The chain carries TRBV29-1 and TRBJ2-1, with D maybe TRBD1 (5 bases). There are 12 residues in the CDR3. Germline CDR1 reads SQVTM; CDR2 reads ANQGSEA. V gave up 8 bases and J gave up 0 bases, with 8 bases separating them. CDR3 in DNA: TGCAGCTATCAGGGCTCCTACAATGAGCAGTTCTTC. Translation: CSYQGSYNEQFF.